This T cell receptor (beta chain) stems from a study of pediatric ulcerative colitis. Notes on the study in general: Blood-rectal clonal overlap within each person was significantly higher in ulcerative colitis patients than controls. A couple of patients had blood samples with substantially reduced template counts. Total lymphocyte DNA, not sorted subsets, was the template.

One to two pinch biopsies were taken from the rectum during colonoscopy. Germline V lookup: CDR1 SNHLY, CDR2 FYNNEI. This CDR3 has 13 residues. The V and J ends lost 7 bases and 1 base respectively, with 10 bases between them. Only one count was recorded for this clone. Its antigen is as yet unknown. Up to 500,000 reads were sequenced per sample. Libraries were prepared by immunoSEQ multiplex PCR; TCRdb keeps only in-frame clonotypes and omits some of them. The sample holds fewer than 20,000 clones, 80% seen once. The chain has TRBV2 and TRBJ1-1, with D possibly being TRBD1 (6 bases). This sequence was found in a boy aged 5-17 years who was a control in a study of pediatric ulcerative colitis. The sample consisted of gut tissue. The CDR3: CASKMDRNTEAFF. The CDR3 coding sequence is TGTGCCAGCAAAATGGACAGGAACACTGAAGCTTTCTTT.